This T cell receptor (beta chain) was obtained from a study of control samples from healthy donors and cancer patients. This CDR3 is 16 amino acids long. Looked up from germline, CDR1 is SGHTA and CDR2 is FQGNSA. Trimming removed 1 base at V and 1 base at J, with 11 bases between. Sequencing used immunoSEQ multiplex PCR; TCRdb keeps in-frame clones, though not all of them. The data show about 77,000 clones, roughly 92% seen once. The receptor's source is a woman aged 60-75 years in good health. J is TRBJ2-4 and V is TRBV7-2, with a tentative D call TRBD2 (5 bases). The material sequenced was blood. The CDR3 DNA reads TGTGCCAGCAGCTTAGTCGGCGGGTTGGCCAAAAACATTCAGTACTTC. Amino acid sequence: CASSLVGGLAKNIQYF. The full variable domain, in which reference TRBV7-2 and TRBJ2-4 provide the parts outside the CDR3, is GAGVSQSPSNKVTEKGKDVELRCDPISGHTALYWYRQSLGQGLEFLIYFQGNSAPDKSGLPSDRFSAERTGGSVSTLTIQRTQQEDSAVYLCASSLVGGLAKNIQYFGAGTRLSVL.